The present entry profiles one T cell receptor beta chain with its context. Its antigen is not known. The data were obtained in a study of beta chain features in type 1 diabetes. Study-level results: Within each of all four CD4+ subsets, Type 1 diabetes patients had TCRB CDR3s that were moderately but significantly shorter.

Germline-derived CDR1 and CDR2 are LGHNA and YNFKEQ. Trimming took 1 base from V and 4 from J; bases not matched to a gene: 5. The CDR3 spans 15 residues. Expressed TCRB transcripts got sequenced, as all isolated RNA was reverse transcribed. Using immunoSEQ multiplex PCR, the repertoire was profiled, and TCRdb retains in-frame clones only, with some absent. The table records about 170,000 clones, roughly 8% of them present only once. The sample comprised central memory CD4+ T cells from blood. This chain connects TRBV4-2 to TRBJ1-1, with TRBD1 identical over 8 bases. The origin of this receptor is a young man with type 1 diabetes. CDR3 in amino acids: CASSQAHRGATEAFF. DNA for the CDR3: TGTGCCAGCAGCCAAGCCCACAGGGGGGCCACTGAAGCTTTCTTT.